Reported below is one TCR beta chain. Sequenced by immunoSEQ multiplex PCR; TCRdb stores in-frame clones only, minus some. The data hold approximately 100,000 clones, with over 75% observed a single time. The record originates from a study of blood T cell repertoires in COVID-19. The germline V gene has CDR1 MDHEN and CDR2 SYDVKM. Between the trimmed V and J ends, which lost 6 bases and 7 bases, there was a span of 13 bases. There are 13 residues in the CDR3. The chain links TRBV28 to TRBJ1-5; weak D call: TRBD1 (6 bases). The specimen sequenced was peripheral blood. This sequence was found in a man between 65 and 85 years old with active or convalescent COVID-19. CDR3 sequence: CASRGAPRQPQHF. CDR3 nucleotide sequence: TGTGCCAGCAGGGGGGCCCCCCGACAGCCCCAGCATTTT. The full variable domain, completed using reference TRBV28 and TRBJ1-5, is DVKVTQSSRYLVKRTGEKVFLECVQDMDHENMFWYRQDPGLGLRLIYFSYDVKMKEKGDIPEGYSVSREKKERFSLILESASTNQTSMYLCASRGAPRQPQHFGDGTRLSIL.